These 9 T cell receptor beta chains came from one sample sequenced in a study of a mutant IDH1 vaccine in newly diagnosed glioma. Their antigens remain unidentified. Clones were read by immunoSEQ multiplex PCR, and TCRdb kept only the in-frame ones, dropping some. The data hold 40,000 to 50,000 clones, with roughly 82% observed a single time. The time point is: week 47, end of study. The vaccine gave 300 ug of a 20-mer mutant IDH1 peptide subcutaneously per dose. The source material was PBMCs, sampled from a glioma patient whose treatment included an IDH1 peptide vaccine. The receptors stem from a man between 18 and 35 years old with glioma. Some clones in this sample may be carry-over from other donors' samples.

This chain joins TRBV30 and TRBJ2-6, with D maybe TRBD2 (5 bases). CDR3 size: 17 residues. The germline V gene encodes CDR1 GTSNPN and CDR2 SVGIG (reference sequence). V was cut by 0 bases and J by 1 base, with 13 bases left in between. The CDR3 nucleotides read TGTGCCTGGAGTGTACCTGGGAGCACTTCTGGGGCCAACGTCCTGACTTTC. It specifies CAWSVPGSTSGANVLTF.

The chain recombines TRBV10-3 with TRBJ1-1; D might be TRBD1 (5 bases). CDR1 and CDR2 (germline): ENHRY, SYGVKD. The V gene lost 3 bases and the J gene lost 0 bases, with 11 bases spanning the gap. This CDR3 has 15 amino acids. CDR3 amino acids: CAISDTGRMNTEAFF. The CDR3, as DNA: TGTGCCATCAGTGACACAGGCAGGATGAACACTGAAGCTTTCTTT.

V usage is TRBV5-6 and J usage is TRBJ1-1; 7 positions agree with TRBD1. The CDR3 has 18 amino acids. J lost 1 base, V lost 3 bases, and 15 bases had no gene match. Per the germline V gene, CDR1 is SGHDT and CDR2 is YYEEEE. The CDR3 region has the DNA TGTGCCAGCAGCTCCGCGCTCGGGACAGATCATCAGAACACTGAAGCTTTCTTT. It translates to CASSSALGTDHQNTEAFF.

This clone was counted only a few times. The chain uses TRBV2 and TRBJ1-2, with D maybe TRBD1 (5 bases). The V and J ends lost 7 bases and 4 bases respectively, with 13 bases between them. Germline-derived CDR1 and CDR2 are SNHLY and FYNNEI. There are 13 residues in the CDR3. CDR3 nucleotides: TGTGCCAGCACCGGGGCTCTGCCCTATGGCTACACCTTC. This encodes CASTGALPYGYTF.

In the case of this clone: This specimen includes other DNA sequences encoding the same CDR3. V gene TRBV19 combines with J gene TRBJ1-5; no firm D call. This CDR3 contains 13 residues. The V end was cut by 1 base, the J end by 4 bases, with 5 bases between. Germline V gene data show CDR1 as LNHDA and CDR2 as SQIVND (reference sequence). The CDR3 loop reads CASSIAGNQPQHF. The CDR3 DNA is TGTGCCAGTAGTATAGCGGGAAATCAGCCCCAGCATTTT.

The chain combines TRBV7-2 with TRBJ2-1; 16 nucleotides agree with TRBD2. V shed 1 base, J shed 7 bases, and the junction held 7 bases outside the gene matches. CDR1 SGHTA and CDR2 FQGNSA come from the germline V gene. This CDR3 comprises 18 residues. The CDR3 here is CASSLVRGLAGGSNEQFF. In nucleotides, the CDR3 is TGTGCCAGCAGCTTAGTTAGGGGACTAGCGGGGGGGAGTAATGAGCAGTTCTTC.

The CDR3 loop reads CAISGLAGTLAETQYF. The DNA of the CDR3 is TGTGCCATCAGCGGACTAGCGGGGACCCTAGCGGAGACCCAGTACTTC. The chain is built from TRBV10-3 and TRBJ2-5; 12 bases line up with TRBD2. CDR1 and CDR2 (germline): ENHRY, SYGVKD. The CDR3 covers 16 residues. The ends lost 6 bases at V and 5 bases at J; junction bases unmatched: 10.

This CDR3 reads CASSVALGREYGYTF. In nucleotides, the CDR3 is TGTGCCAGCAGCGTAGCGCTGGGACGGGAATATGGCTACACCTTC. The rearrangement uses TRBV9 and TRBJ1-2, with D perhaps matching TRBD1 (5 bases). The germline CDR1 and CDR2 sequences are SGDLS and YYNGEE. V dropped 0 bases and J dropped 5 bases, with 14 bases sitting between them. The length of the CDR3 is 15 residues.

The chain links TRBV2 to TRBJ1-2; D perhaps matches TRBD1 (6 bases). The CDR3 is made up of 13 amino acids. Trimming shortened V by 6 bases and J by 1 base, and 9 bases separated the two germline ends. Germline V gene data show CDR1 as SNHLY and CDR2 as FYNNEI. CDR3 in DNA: TGTGCCAGCAGACAGGGCGGTAACTATGGCTACACCTTC. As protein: CASRQGGNYGYTF.